The clone carrying this T cell receptor beta chain was observed many times. The antigen remains undetermined. These data are taken from a study of glioma-infiltrating T cells. The iRepertoire nested amplicon-rescue multiplex PCR amplified TCR alpha and beta CDR3s from RNA. Tissue mRNA or PBMC total RNA, roughly 95-400 ng, went into one-step reverse transcription and amplification. TCRdb reprocessed the multiplex PCR reads with MiXCR, giving one entry per CDR3 protein. The sample gives more than 85,000 distinct CDR3 sequences, less than 30% of which show up once; 35% is in the top ten. Broader study findings: Tissue and blood shared very few CDR3 sequences. Gliomas, especially low-grade, showed above-expected tissue-blood divergence; non-neoplastic patients showed below.

With V trimmed by 5 bases and J by 3 bases, 10 bases remained unmatched. CDR3 size: 18 residues. The germline gives CDR1 SGHTA, CDR2 FQGNSA. This clonotype was sampled from a human donor with low-grade glioma or glioblastoma, undergoing nonglioma brain surgery, or in good health (not recorded which). The chain links TRBV7-2 to TRBJ2-1; 13 nucleotides match TRBD2. Sequences were obtained from glioma tissue, nonneoplastic brain tissue, or PBMCs (not recorded which). The CDR3 DNA reads as TGTGCCAGCAGCGCTTCGGTACTAGCGGGGGGGAGCTACAATGAGCAGTTCTTC. Its translation is CASSASVLAGGSYNEQFF.